These T cell receptor beta chains were read from a single sample in a study of T cells in Graves' hyperthyroidism and ophthalmopathy. TCRdb itself ran the multiplex PCR reads through MiXCR, one entry per CDR3 protein. The sample contains some 350,000 distinct CDR3 sequences, approximately 15% of which appear only once. Sequenced input: blood. These receptors all stem from a woman aged 40-49 years with Graves' ophthalmopathy. The CDR3 runs from the conserved cysteine through the conserved F or W. The D gene is left open where the match is weak. Rows may omit the clone size; those that give it use once, few, many or a size class.

D,size,length,J,V,CDR3,DNA
.,many,13,TRBJ1-1,TRBV27,CASSLEIGTEAFF,TGTGCCAGCAGTTTGGAGATTGGCACTGAAGCTTTCTTT
TRBD2,once,17,TRBJ2-7,TRBV27,CASSSQKIGTSGTEQYF,TGTGCCAGCAGTTCCCAGAAGATAGGGACTAGCGGGACAGAGCAGTACTTC
TRBD1,.,16,TRBJ1-6,TRBV7-8,CASGGDRGSPNSPLHF,TGTGCCAGCGGGGGGGACAGGGGGTCCCCTAATTCACCCCTCCACTTT
.,.,15,TRBJ1-2,TRBV24-1,CATSDPASGSYGYTF,TGTGCCACCAGTGATCCCGCCTCTGGGAGTTATGGCTACACCTTC
.,many,14,TRBJ2-3,TRBV6-1,CASSVGGNTDTQYF,TGTGCCAGCAGTGTTGGAGGGAACACAGATACGCAGTATTTT
TRBD1,many,15,TRBJ2-3,TRBV7-9,CASSPSDRRTDTQYF,TGTGCCAGCAGCCCTTCGGACAGGCGCACAGATACGCAGTATTTT
.,many,15,TRBJ2-5,TRBV27,CASSLNSVRQETQYF,TGTGCCAGCAGTCTGAACTCCGTCCGACAAGAGACCCAGTACTTC
.,many,14,TRBJ2-7,TRBV27,CASRRLDQTTEQYF,TGTGCCAGCAGAAGACTAGACCAGACAACAGAGCAGTACTTC
TRBD1,few,14,TRBJ2-2,TRBV15,CATSRGDRVGELFF,TGTGCCACCAGCAGAGGCGACAGGGTTGGGGAGCTGTTTTTT
.,few,17,TRBJ2-6,TRBV25-1,CASSEAGEVSGANVLTF,TGTGCCAGCAGTGAAGCAGGGGAAGTCTCTGGGGCCAACGTCCTGACTTTC
TRBD1,many,17,TRBJ1-2,TRBV19,CASILHRGRGSTYGYTF,TGTGCCAGTATCCTTCACAGGGGGCGTGGGTCAACCTATGGCTACACCTTC
.,many,14,TRBJ1-6,TRBV10-2,CASSDRTDNSPLHF,TGCGCCAGCAGTGACCGGACGGATAATTCACCCCTCCACTTT
.,.,14,TRBJ1-6,TRBV4-1,CASRPTVINSPLHF,TGCGCCAGCAGACCCACAGTAATTAATTCACCCCTCCACTTT
TRBD1,many,14,TRBJ1-2,TRBV5-1,CASSLSDRGYGYTF,TGCGCCAGCAGCCTCTCGGACAGGGGATATGGCTACACCTTC
.,many,15,TRBJ2-1,TRBV10-1,CASSDGGAGYNEQFF,TGCGCCAGCAGTGACGGAGGGGCAGGATACAATGAGCAGTTCTTC
.,.,18,TRBJ2-6,TRBV3-1,CASSQRRIGSSGANVLTF,TGTGCCAGCAGCCAACGTAGGATAGGGAGCTCTGGGGCCAACGTCCTGACTTTC
.,many,14,TRBJ2-7,TRBV15,CATSRDQGSYEQYF,TGTGCCACCAGCAGAGATCAGGGCTCCTACGAGCAGTACTTC
TRBD1,many,14,TRBJ2-1,TRBV12-3/TRBV12-4,CASSQDREINEQFF,TGTGCCAGCAGCCAAGACAGGGAAATCAATGAGCAGTTCTTC
TRBD2,many,22,TRBJ2-1,TRBV28,CASSPAGGLAGGRTIVYNEQFF,TGTGCCAGCAGTCCCGCCGGTGGGCTAGCGGGGGGAAGGACTATAGTCTACAATGAGCAGTTCTTC
.,many,13,TRBJ2-7,TRBV28,CASRDTRSYEQYF,TGTGCCAGCAGGGACACTAGATCCTACGAGCAGTACTTC
.,many,19,TRBJ1-1,TRBV28,CASSLEDWIGRSMNTEAFF,TGTGCCAGCAGTTTGGAGGATTGGATTGGACGGTCCATGAACACTGAAGCTTTCTTT
TRBD1,few,17,TRBJ1-4,TRBV7-9,CASSPGRTGGVNEKLFF,TGTGCCAGCAGCCCAGGGCGGACAGGGGGCGTAAATGAAAAACTGTTTTTT
.,many,13,TRBJ2-1,TRBV12-3/TRBV12-4,CASSPDLYNEQFF,TGTGCCAGCAGTCCGGACCTTTACAATGAGCAGTTCTTC
.,.,15,TRBJ1-6,TRBV3-1,CASSQFWVGISPLHF,TGTGCCAGCAGCCAATTCTGGGTTGGGATTTCACCCCTCCACTTT
TRBD1,.,16,TRBJ1-1,TRBV28,CASSRPGTGGEIEAFF,TGTGCCAGCAGTCGCCCTGGGACAGGGGGGGAAATTGAAGCTTTCTTT
.,many,13,TRBJ2-7,TRBV11-2,CASSRQSLYEQYF,TGTGCCAGCAGCCGACAGTCCCTCTACGAGCAGTACTTC
.,.,13,TRBJ1-5,TRBV7-9,CASSGNSNQPQHF,TGTGCCAGCAGCGGGAATAGCAATCAGCCCCAGCATTTT
.,few,14,TRBJ2-7,TRBV7-9,CASSLINRAYEQYF,TGTGCCAGCAGCTTAATCAACAGGGCCTACGAGCAGTACTTC
.,.,15,TRBJ2-2,TRBV7-9,CASSSGTAHTGELFF,TGTGCCAGCAGCTCCGGGACGGCACACACCGGGGAGCTGTTTTTT
.,many,15,TRBJ2-2,TRBV11-3,CASTFRGSNTGELFF,TGTGCCAGCACCTTTCGAGGGAGCAACACCGGGGAGCTGTTTTTT
TRBD1,many,14,TRBJ1-3,TRBV2,CASRRDSSGNTIYF,TGTGCCAGCAGAAGGGACAGCTCTGGAAACACCATATATTTT
.,many,12,TRBJ1-1,TRBV20-1,CSAGEGNTEAFF,TGCAGTGCTGGCGAAGGAAACACTGAAGCTTTCTTT
.,.,11,TRBJ2-4,TRBV28,CASSLSGIQYF,TGTGCCAGCAGTTTGTCGGGTATTCAGTACTTC
.,few,16,TRBJ2-4,TRBV12-3/TRBV12-4,CASTFTGKVAKNIQYF,TGTGCCAGCACCTTTACAGGGAAGGTAGCCAAAAACATTCAGTACTTC
TRBD1,many,16,TRBJ2-1,TRBV11-3,CASSLGTGTGKNEQFF,TGTGCCAGCAGCTTAGGGACCGGGACAGGGAAAAATGAGCAGTTCTTC
.,.,12,TRBJ1-6,TRBV27,CANSPPSSPLHF,TGTGCCAACAGTCCGCCCTCTTCACCCCTCCACTTT
TRBD2,many,16,TRBJ2-3,TRBV20-1,CSAPERTSGFTDTQYF,TGCAGTGCCCCCGAGAGGACTAGCGGATTCACAGATACGCAGTATTTT
.,few,10,TRBJ1-6,TRBV7-9,CASTPSPLHF,TGTGCCAGCACCCCCTCACCCCTCCACTTT
TRBD2,many,12,TRBJ2-7,TRBV7-2,CASNSGGGEQYF,TGTGCCAGCAACTCCGGCGGGGGCGAGCAGTACTTC
.,many,16,TRBJ2-7,TRBV12-5,CASGFVMDSRNYEQYF,TGTGCTAGTGGTTTCGTTATGGACAGCCGAAACTACGAGCAGTACTTC
TRBD1,many,15,TRBJ1-6,TRBV12-3/TRBV12-4,CASRRGQGFNSPLHF,TGTGCCAGCAGGCGGGGACAGGGGTTCAATTCACCCCTCCACTTT
.,many,14,TRBJ2-1,TRBV29-1,CSAGVGGSYNEQFF,TGCAGCGCTGGGGTAGGGGGCTCCTACAATGAGCAGTTCTTC
TRBD2,.,15,TRBJ2-2,TRBV20-1,CSARASLAGASELFF,TGCAGTGCTAGGGCCTCTTTAGCGGGCGCCTCGGAGCTGTTTTTT
TRBD1,many,15,TRBJ1-2,TRBV29-1,CSVGGKDRGNYGYTF,TGCAGCGTCGGGGGTAAGGACAGGGGCAACTATGGCTACACCTTC
.,many,15,TRBJ1-1,TRBV5-1,CASSLTGRQNTEAFF,TGCGCCAGCAGCTTAACAGGGCGCCAGAACACTGAAGCTTTCTTT
TRBD1,many,15,TRBJ2-7,TRBV7-2,CASSSTGAVIYEQYF,TGTGCCAGCAGCTCTACAGGGGCCGTAATCTACGAGCAGTACTTC
.,few,13,TRBJ1-3,TRBV28,CASSNRNRNTIYF,TGTGCCAGCAGTAACAGGAATCGAAACACCATATATTTT
.,many,15,TRBJ1-5,TRBV6-2/TRBV6-3,CASGLPGWINQPQHF,TGTGCCAGCGGCCTCCCAGGGTGGATCAATCAGCCCCAGCATTTT
.,many,13,TRBJ2-7,TRBV3-1,CASSPRGGYEQYF,TGTGCCAGCAGCCCCCGTGGGGGGTACGAGCAGTACTTC
.,.,13,TRBJ2-3,TRBV7-9,CASSWTERDTQYF,TGTGCCAGCAGCTGGACAGAGAGGGATACGCAGTATTTT
.,.,11,TRBJ2-5,TRBV10-2,CASIQQETQYF,TGCGCCAGCATCCAACAAGAGACCCAGTACTTC
.,many,13,TRBJ2-7,TRBV10-1,CASSEVGAYEQYF,TGCGCCAGCAGTGAAGTGGGTGCCTACGAGCAGTACTTC